Listed here are 31 T cell receptor beta chains from one sample, sequenced in a study of blood T cell repertoires in COVID-19. Profiled with immunoSEQ multiplex PCR; TCRdb holds only in-frame clones, not every one. The sample lists 250,000 to 300,000 clones; roughly 80% were seen once. Material: PBMCs or T cells enriched from blood (not recorded which). Receptor source: a man aged 35 to 55 who had been exposed to COVID-19.

The genes are TRBV5-1 and TRBJ1-2; the D gene is possibly TRBD1 (5 bases). In germline, CDR1 is SGHRS, CDR2 YFSETQ. This CDR3 has 15 amino acids. Trimming took 0 bases from V and 7 from J, leaving 16 bases between them. The DNA of the CDR3 is TGCGCCAGCAGCTTGGGCCGAGACCGCCAGGGTGGCTACACCTTC. Protein: CASSLGRDRQGGYTF.

The chain carries TRBV12-3 or TRBV12-4 and TRBJ1-1, with D unclear. The CDR3 spans 13 residues. Trimming shortened V by 3 bases and J by 2 bases, and 7 bases separated the two germline ends. CDR3 region: CASSFLFNTEAFF. The DNA of the CDR3 is TGTGCCAGCAGTTTTCTATTTAACACTGAAGCTTTCTTT.

The V call is TRBV28, the J call TRBJ1-1; D is unclear. The CDR3 is 15 residues long. V was pared by 2 bases and J by 5 bases, with 15 bases between. Germline V gene data show CDR1 as MDHEN and CDR2 as SYDVKM. The CDR3 loop is CASSLGGNRGTEAFF. DNA of the CDR3: TGTGCCAGCAGTTTAGGAGGAAACCGAGGGACTGAAGCTTTCTTT.

V gene TRBV7-9 combines with J gene TRBJ2-3; 11 bases are shared with TRBD2. CDR3 length: 16 amino acids. Per germline, CDR1 SEHNR and CDR2 FQNEAQ (reference sequence). V lost 4 bases to trimming and J lost 2 bases; unmatched junction nucleotides: 5. CDR3 DNA: TGTGCCAGCAGCTCCGGGACTAGCGGCCCCACAGATACGCAGTATTTT. This gives the protein CASSSGTSGPTDTQYF.

As regards this clone: Distinct nucleotide sequences in the sample also encode this CDR3. This sequence joins TRBV19 and TRBJ2-2; 7 bases are shared with TRBD1. V lost 1 base and J lost 6; bases outside the gene matches: 5. The CDR3 runs to 15 residues. CDR1 LNHDA and CDR2 SQIVND come from the germline V gene (reference sequence). The CDR3 DNA reads as TGTGCCAGTAGTATAGGAGGAACAGGGGCCGGGGAGCTGTTTTTT. This gives the protein CASSIGGTGAGELFF.

The chain employs TRBV5-1 and TRBJ2-3, with 14 bases aligning to TRBD2. From germline, CDR1 is SGHRS and CDR2 YFSETQ. The CDR3 length is 19 residues. Trimming cost V 4 bases and J 1 base; bases outside gene matches: 11. CDR3 amino acids: CASSPGLAGVGEGTDTQYF. The CDR3 coding sequence is TGCGCCAGCAGCCCGGGACTAGCGGGAGTTGGGGAGGGCACAGATACGCAGTATTTT.

The chain carries TRBV5-1 and TRBJ1-1; no reliable D call. Germline values: CDR1 SGHRS, CDR2 YFSETQ. The CDR3 contains 15 residues. The V end was cut by 0 bases, the J end by 0 bases, with 9 bases between. The CDR3 DNA reads TGCGCCAGCAGCTTGGCTGGAGTACTGAACACTGAAGCTTTCTTT. This gives the protein CASSLAGVLNTEAFF.

The V call is TRBV7-6, the J call TRBJ1-1, with D tentatively TRBD1 (5 bases). V lost 1 base to trimming and J lost 1 base, with 10 bases between them. Germline CDR1 SGHVS, CDR2 FNYEAQ. The CDR3 length is 15 residues. The CDR3 sequence: CASSLVGGTNTEAFF. The DNA of the CDR3 is TGTGCCAGCAGCTTAGTGGGGGGAACGAACACTGAAGCTTTCTTT.

The chain uses TRBV10-2 and TRBJ1-1, with unresolved D. The CDR3 runs 12 residues. The V and J ends lost 2 bases and 4 bases respectively, with 5 bases between them. Germline V gene data show CDR1 as WSHSY and CDR2 as SAAADI. CDR3 nucleotide sequence: TGCGCCAGCAGTGAGCGGGGCACTGAAGCTTTCTTT. Encoded protein: CASSERGTEAFF.

Note on this clone: A much larger clone differs by one base, so this may be a read error. Additional DNA sequences in this sample encode the identical CDR3. The chain combines TRBV6-1 with TRBJ1-4; D may be TRBD1 (5 bases). The CDR3 has 15 amino acids. Trimming left V 2 bases short and J 2 bases short, with 9 bases between. Germline CDR1 reads MNHNS; CDR2 reads SASEGT. The CDR3 is CASSEFRGTNEKLFF. The CDR3 DNA sequence: TGTGCCAGCAGTGAATTTCGGGGGACTAATGAAAAACTGTTTTTT.

The V gene is TRBV12-5, the J gene TRBJ2-1, with D tentatively TRBD1 (6 bases). The CDR3 is made up of 11 amino acids. V was pared by 4 bases and J by 10 bases, with 8 bases between. From germline, CDR1 is LGHNT and CDR2 FRNRAP. The CDR3 nucleotides read TGTGCTAGTGGTTCCGGGACAGAGCAGTTCTTC. Protein product: CASGSGTEQFF.

This sequence joins TRBV12-3 or TRBV12-4 and TRBJ2-2, with D unresolved. The V and J ends lost 3 bases and 5 bases respectively, with 7 bases between them. There are 13 residues in the CDR3. The CDR3 loop reads CASSLAVTGELFF. The CDR3 DNA follows: TGTGCCAGCAGTTTGGCAGTAACCGGGGAGCTGTTTTTT.

This clone was seen more than once but under ten times. J is TRBJ1-3 and V is TRBV3-1 (or the pseudogene TRBV3-2); TRBD1 might be the D (5 bases). The germline V and J ends were trimmed by 1 base and 1 base, with 8 bases remaining between them. CDR1 is LGHDT and CDR2 is YNNKEL in the germline V gene (reference sequence). The CDR3 consists of 15 residues. The CDR3 is CASSQAQGSGNTIYF. CDR3 coding DNA: TGTGCCAGCAGCCAAGCCCAGGGTTCTGGAAACACCATATATTTT.

This chain joins TRBV7-9 and TRBJ1-2, with a weak D call TRBD1 (6 bases). The CDR3 covers 12 residues. The germline gives CDR1 SEHNR, CDR2 FQNEAQ (reference sequence). With 7 bases removed from V and 4 bases from J, the gap between germline ends came to 10 bases. In nucleotides, the CDR3 is TGTGCCAGCATCCAGGGGTCCTATGGCTACACCTTC. It is translated as CASIQGSYGYTF. The entire variable domain, with the rest obtained from reference TRBV7-9 and TRBJ1-2, is as follows: DTGVSQNPRHKITKRGQNVTFRCDPISEHNRLYWYRQTLGQGPEFLTYFQNEAQLEKSRLLSDRFSAERPKGSFSTLEIQRTEQGDSAMYLCASIQGSYGYTFGSGTRLTVV.

This clone showed up just a few times. This chain connects TRBV11-3 to TRBJ2-1, with 10 bases identical to TRBD2. Trimming at V came to 1 base and at J to 7 bases, leaving 7 bases not matched to a gene. Germline V gene lookup returns CDR1 SGHNT and CDR2 YENEEA. The length of the CDR3 is 16 residues. CDR3 DNA: TGTGCCAGCAGCTTAGGTAGCGGGAGGCGTAGGAATGAGCAGTTCTTC. It is translated as CASSLGSGRRRNEQFF.

This rearrangement joins TRBV5-1 to TRBJ1-1, with a weak D call TRBD1 (5 bases). Germline lookup yields CDR1 SGHRS and CDR2 YFSETQ. The CDR3 contains 14 residues. The V end was cut by 4 bases, the J end by 1 base, with 11 bases between. The CDR3 nucleotides read TGCGCCAGCAGCACTCGGACAAAGAACACTGAAGCTTTCTTT. Residues: CASSTRTKNTEAFF.

The V call is TRBV6-1, the J call TRBJ1-2; possibly TRBD1 for D (5 bases). The V and J ends lost 2 bases and 7 bases respectively, with 11 bases between them. Germline V gene data show CDR1 as MNHNS and CDR2 as SASEGT. The CDR3 is 13 amino acids. Here the CDR3 reads CASSESGGRGYTF. CDR3 in DNA: TGTGCCAGCAGTGAATCGGGGGGACGTGGCTACACCTTC.

CDR3 sequence reads: CASSLGGTADEKLFF. Written as DNA, the CDR3 is TGTGCCAGCTCACTTGGTGGGACAGCTGACGAAAAACTGTTTTTT. The chain employs TRBV18 and TRBJ1-4, with 7 bases that match TRBD1. The CDR3 is 15 residues long. Germline CDR1 KGHSH, CDR2 LQKENI. J gave up 8 bases and V 4 bases, and 10 bases lay outside the gene matches.

The chain carries TRBV15 and TRBJ2-5, with 10 bases that match TRBD2. This CDR3 contains 14 residues. Germline CDR1 and CDR2: LNHNV and YYDKDF (reference sequence). Unmatched junction bases numbered 4, after V lost 3 bases and J lost 6 bases. Here the CDR3 DNA reads TGTGCCACCAGCAGGTTAGCGGGAGGACAGACCCAGTACTTC. It is translated as CATSRLAGGQTQYF.

CDR3 coding DNA: TGTGCCTGGCCGGCGGGGGGGCTAAACACTGAAGCTTTCTTT. As protein: CAWPAGGLNTEAFF. V and J are TRBV30 and TRBJ1-1; perhaps TRBD1 as D (6 bases). V lost 5 bases and J 2 bases, leaving 15 bases between the germline ends. The germline gives CDR1 GTSNPN, CDR2 SVGIG (reference sequence). CDR3 length equals 14 residues.

This chain links TRBV2 with TRBJ1-4; D ambiguous. V lost 8 bases to trimming and J lost 8 bases, with 15 bases between them. Per the germline V gene, CDR1 is SNHLY and CDR2 is FYNNEI. This CDR3 spans 13 amino acids. CDR3 nucleotide sequence: TGTGCCAGCTTGGGGTTCGGAGGGGAAAAACTGTTTTTT. Translation: CASLGFGGEKLFF.

The V call is TRBV10-1, the J call TRBJ1-1; tentatively, D is TRBD1 (5 bases). The CDR3 has 15 residues. The germline gives CDR1 WNHNN, CDR2 SYGVQD (reference sequence). V lost 3 bases and J 3 bases, leaving 14 bases between the germline ends. The CDR3 is CASSEMGGRDTEAFF. CDR3 nucleotides: TGCGCCAGCAGTGAAATGGGGGGTCGGGACACTGAAGCTTTCTTT.

The chain uses TRBV3-1 (or the pseudogene TRBV3-2) and TRBJ2-7; D is unresolved. V was pared by 1 base and J by 6 bases, with 7 bases between. The CDR3 consists of 12 residues. Germline V gives CDR1 LGHDT, CDR2 YNNKEL (reference sequence). CDR3 amino acids: CASSQANGEQYF. The CDR3 nucleotides are TGTGCCAGCAGCCAAGCCAACGGCGAGCAGTACTTC.

The CDR3 is CASSLGGTGGGNSYEQYF. The DNA for the CDR3 is TGCGCCAGCAGCTTGGGAGGGACAGGGGGCGGTAATTCCTACGAGCAGTACTTC. The chain couples TRBV5-1 to TRBJ2-7; 12 bases line up with TRBD1. The CDR3 runs 18 residues. The germline V gene encodes CDR1 SGHRS and CDR2 YFSETQ. Losses at the gene ends were 0 bases for V and 1 base for J; bases not matched to a gene: 8.

This chain joins TRBV19 and TRBJ2-3, with 13 bases aligning to TRBD2. CDR1 is LNHDA and CDR2 is SQIVND in the germline V gene (reference sequence). The V and J ends lost 4 bases and 4 bases, in that order; junction bases with no gene match: 2. This CDR3 is built from 15 residues. CDR3 coding DNA: TGTGCCAGTAGTAATGGACTAGCGGGAGCAGATACGCAGTATTTT. It codes for CASSNGLAGADTQYF.

The chain is built from TRBV6-2 or TRBV6-3 and TRBJ2-1, with TRBD1 matching over 10 bases. The length of the CDR3 is 13 residues. The ends lost 5 bases at V and 8 bases at J; junction bases unmatched: 3. Germline-derived CDR1 and CDR2 are MNHEY and SVGEGT. The CDR3 DNA reads as TGTGCCAGCAGTGCCGGGACAGGGGATGAGCAGTTCTTC. This encodes CASSAGTGDEQFF.

V is TRBV11-3 and J is TRBJ1-2; TRBD1 might be the D (6 bases). Between the trimmed V and J ends, which lost 1 base and 8 bases, there was a span of 14 bases. The CDR3 loop spans 14 amino acids. Germline CDR1 reads SGHNT; CDR2 reads YENEEA. As DNA, the CDR3 is TGTGCCAGCAGCTTAGGAAACAGGGTGCGGGGCTACACCTTC. Amino acids: CASSLGNRVRGYTF.

This clone occurred once. The chain is built from TRBV29-1 and TRBJ2-7; no definite D call. The V end was cut by 3 bases, the J end by 0 bases, with 9 bases between. The CDR3 totals 13 residues. CDR1 and CDR2 from the germline V gene are SQVTM and ANQGSEA. As DNA, the CDR3 is TGCAGCGTTGAGTCAAGGAGCTCCTACGAGCAGTACTTC. Protein: CSVESRSSYEQYF.

This chain uses TRBV19 with TRBJ2-2; 10 bases agree with TRBD2. The V and J ends lost 2 bases and 6 bases, in that order; junction bases with no gene match: 3. The CDR3 spans 15 residues. Germline V lookup: CDR1 LNHDA, CDR2 SQIVND (reference sequence). The CDR3 DNA sequence: TGTGCCAGTAGTATACTAGCGGGAGCGGCCGGGGAGCTGTTTTTT. Its protein product is CASSILAGAAGELFF.

The chain recombines TRBV18 with TRBJ2-5, with D possibly TRBD2 on 7 matching bases. V lost 0 bases to trimming and J lost 5 bases, with 13 bases between them. The germline V gene has CDR1 KGHSH and CDR2 LQKENI. There are 15 residues in the CDR3. CDR3 nucleotide sequence: TGTGCCAGCTCACCACCATCGGGGGGCGGTGAGACCCAGTACTTC. Protein: CASSPPSGGGETQYF.

The V call is TRBV7-9, the J call TRBJ1-2; D is possibly TRBD1 (6 bases). Per germline, CDR1 SEHNR and CDR2 FQNEAQ (reference sequence). Trimming took 7 bases from V and 0 from J, leaving 18 bases between them. This CDR3 comprises 16 residues. CDR3 bases: TGTGCCAGCATCCGCGGGGGCAGGATCGCTAACTATGGCTACACCTTC. Its protein product is CASIRGGRIANYGYTF.